This TCR beta chain was documented in a study of spatial heterogeneity in lung cancer. Noted time point: sample taken at primary tumor resection. The study sequenced unsorted whole RNA from tumor, nontumor lung or frozen PBMC. This clonotype was observed at least ten times. One junction end disagrees with the germline gene, perhaps due to a read error. This CDR3 has 14 amino acids. MiXCR, applied by TCRdb to the 5' RACE reads, yields one record per CDR3 protein. Of approximately 52,000 distinct CDR3 sequences in the sample, approximately 5.3% were seen once. The receptor's source is a male donor with early-stage non-small cell lung cancer. This specimen was PBMCs, taken at surgery. V usage is TRBV12-3 or TRBV12-4 and J usage is TRBJ1-1, with 8 bases identical to TRBD1. The CDR3 nucleotides read TGCGCCAGCAGCCCTGGACAGGGGAACACTGAAGCTTTCTTT. It codes for CASSPGQGNTEAFF.